This TCR beta chain originates from a study of T cells in Graves' hyperthyroidism and ophthalmopathy. Amplification of TCR beta CDR3 regions was performed using RNA transcripts as template. TCR CDR3 underwent first-round RT-PCR with the HTBI primer set. TCRdb used MiXCR to reprocess the multiplex PCR reads, holding one entry per CDR3 protein. Here the sample spans over 550,000 distinct CDR3 sequences, over 15% being singletons. Patients were excluded because of uncontrolled infection, other autoimmune disease, pregnancy or lactation. This clonotype was counted a few times. The clonotype comes from a woman between 18 and 29 years old with Graves' hyperthyroidism. Sequencing was carried out using blood.

This CDR3 reads CASSPKGEETQYF. As DNA, the CDR3 is TGTGCCAGCTCACCGAAGGGGGAAGAGACCCAGTACTTC. V gene TRBV18 combines with J gene TRBJ2-5; tentatively, D is TRBD1 (6 bases). Trimming pared 3 bases from V and 3 bases from J, leaving 8 bases between. The CDR3 totals 13 residues. CDR1 is KGHSH, CDR2 LQKENI, per germline.